This T cell receptor (beta chain) was captured in a study of blood T cell repertoires in COVID-19. Repertoires were generated with immunoSEQ multiplex PCR, while TCRdb's copy carries only in-frame clones and drops some. The sample records 290,000 or so clones, 80% to 95% being singletons. With 5 bases clipped from V and 0 bases from J, the junction kept 10 bases outside the gene matches. The CDR3 runs 17 residues. CDR1 and CDR2 from the germline V gene are SGHNT and YYREEE (reference sequence). V usage is TRBV5-4 and J usage is TRBJ2-2; TRBD2 aligns across 7 bases. The origin of this receptor is a woman in her 30s with COVID-19, enrolled during active disease. The sample was peripheral blood. CDR3 sequence reads: CASSPSSGAANTGELFF. DNA for the CDR3: TGTGCCAGCAGTCCCTCTAGCGGAGCCGCGAACACCGGGGAGCTGTTTTTT.